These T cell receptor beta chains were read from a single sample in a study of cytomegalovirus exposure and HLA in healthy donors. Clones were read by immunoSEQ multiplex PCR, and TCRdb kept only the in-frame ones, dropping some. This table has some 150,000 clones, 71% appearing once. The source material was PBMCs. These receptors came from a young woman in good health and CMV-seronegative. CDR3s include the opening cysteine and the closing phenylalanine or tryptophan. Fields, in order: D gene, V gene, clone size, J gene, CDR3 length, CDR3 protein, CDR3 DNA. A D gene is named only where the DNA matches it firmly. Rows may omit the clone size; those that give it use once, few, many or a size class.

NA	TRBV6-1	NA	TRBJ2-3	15	CASYDSGTTTDTQYF	TGTGCCAGCTACGATTCCGGGACAACTACAGATACGCAGTATTTT
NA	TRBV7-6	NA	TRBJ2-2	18	CASSLVGGQSGNTGELFF	TGTGCCAGCAGCTTAGTGGGGGGGCAATCGGGGAACACCGGGGAGCTGTTTTTT
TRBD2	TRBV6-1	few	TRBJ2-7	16	CASSEGLAGGVYEQYF	TGTGCCAGCAGTGAGGGACTAGCGGGAGGTGTCTACGAGCAGTACTTC
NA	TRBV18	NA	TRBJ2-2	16	CASSPSFRDITGELFF	TGTGCCAGCTCACCCTCCTTTCGGGACATCACCGGGGAGCTGTTTTTT
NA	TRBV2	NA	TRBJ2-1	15	CASSEGPPSYNEQFF	TGTGCCAGCAGTGAGGGGCCCCCAAGCTACAATGAGCAGTTCTTC
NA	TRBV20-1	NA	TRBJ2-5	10	CSAGRETQYF	TGCAGTGCTGGGAGGGAGACCCAGTACTTC
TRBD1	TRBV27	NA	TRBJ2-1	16	CASSLGTGRPYNEQFF	TGTGCCAGCAGTTTAGGGACAGGACGACCCTACAATGAGCAGTTCTTC
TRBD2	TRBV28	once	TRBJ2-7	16	CASSFKAGLSLYEQYF	TGTGCCAGCAGTTTCAAAGCGGGATTGAGCCTTTACGAGCAGTACTTC
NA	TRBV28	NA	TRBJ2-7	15	CASSLFGGSAYEQYF	TGTGCCAGCAGTTTATTTGGGGGCAGCGCCTACGAGCAGTACTTC
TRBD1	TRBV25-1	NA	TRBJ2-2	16	CASLGWTGMGTGELFF	TGTGCCAGCCTCGGTTGGACAGGGATGGGCACCGGGGAGCTGTTTTTT
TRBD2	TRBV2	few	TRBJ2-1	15	CASSEASGVYNEQFF	TGTGCCAGCAGTGAAGCTAGCGGGGTCTACAATGAGCAGTTCTTC
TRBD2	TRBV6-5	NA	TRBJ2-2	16	CASSYSGRQFTGELFF	TGTGCCAGCAGTTACAGCGGGAGGCAATTCACCGGGGAGCTGTTTTTT
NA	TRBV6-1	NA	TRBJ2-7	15	CASKMTALSSYEQYF	TGTGCCAGCAAGATGACAGCCTTAAGCTCCTACGAGCAGTACTTC
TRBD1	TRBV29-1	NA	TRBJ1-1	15	CSVIPGTGAETEAFF	TGCAGCGTGATCCCCGGGACAGGGGCAGAAACTGAAGCTTTCTTT
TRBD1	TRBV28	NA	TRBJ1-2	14	CASKTTGVNYGYTF	TGTGCCAGCAAAACGACAGGGGTTAACTATGGCTACACCTTC
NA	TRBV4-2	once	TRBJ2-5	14	CASSQGGHGETQYF	TGTGCCAGCAGCCAAGGGGGACATGGGGAGACCCAGTACTTC
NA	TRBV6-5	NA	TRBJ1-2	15	CASSYSLTGLYGYTF	TGTGCCAGCAGTTACTCGCTAACAGGGTTGTATGGCTACACCTTC
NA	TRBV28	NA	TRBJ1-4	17	CASSSSVLGAWSKKLFF	TGTGCCAGCAGTTCAAGTGTTTTAGGGGCTTGGAGTAAAAAACTGTTTTTT
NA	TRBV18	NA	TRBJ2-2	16	CASSPFGTLNTGELFF	TGTGCCAGCTCACCATTTGGGACATTGAACACCGGGGAGCTGTTTTTT
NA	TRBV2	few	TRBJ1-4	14	CASKLTVLREKLFF	TGTGCCAGCAAGTTAACAGTCCTGAGAGAAAAACTGTTTTTT
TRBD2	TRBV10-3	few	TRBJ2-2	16	CAIKNSGSEGTGELFF	TGTGCCATCAAAAATAGCGGGAGTGAGGGCACCGGGGAGCTGTTTTTT
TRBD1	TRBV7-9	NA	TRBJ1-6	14	CASSPTGDGSPLHF	TGTGCCAGCAGCCCAACAGGGGATGGCTCACCCCTCCACTTT
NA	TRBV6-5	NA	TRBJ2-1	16	CASSYSMGLGTNEQFF	TGTGCCAGCAGTTACTCGATGGGACTTGGGACCAATGAGCAGTTCTTC